This T cell receptor beta chain was documented in a study of naive and memory T cell subsets. An equimolar mix of two oligonucleotides served as the beta constant-region primer for TRBC1 and TRBC2. A 12-nucleotide UMI and the SP2 primer were added to the cDNA 3' end by oligonucleotide ligation. TCRdb reprocessed the UMI-ligation and nested PCR reads via MiXCR and lists one record per CDR3 protein. The repertoire has 70,000 to 95,000 distinct CDR3 sequences, 7% of them found once; the top ten carry 1.6%. This CDR3 has 14 amino acids. Germline CDR1 and CDR2: MDHEN and SYDVKM. V was shortened by 5 bases and J by 7 bases, with 15 bases between the two germline ends. This clonotype was recorded many times.

Sequencing used central memory CD4+ T cells from blood. This TCR was sampled from a human donor in good health. This chain links TRBV28 with TRBJ2-1; D ambiguous. Written as DNA, the CDR3 is TGTGCCAGCAGTACACCCTCCCCGAAAAATGAGCAGTTCTTC. Translation gives CASSTPSPKNEQFF.